These T cell receptor beta chains were read from a single sample in a study of monozygotic twins with inflammatory bowel disease. TCRdb reanalyzed the 5' RACE reads, giving one entry per CDR3 protein sequence and no DNA. In all, the sample yields about 140,000 distinct CDR3 sequences. The sequenced sample consisted of blood. All receptors derive from a human donor with ulcerative colitis or Crohn's disease, or a healthy co-twin of an affected twin (not recorded which). CDR3s include the opening cysteine and the closing phenylalanine or tryptophan. The order of the fields is V gene, J gene, CDR3 protein.

>TRBV5-1|TRBJ2-7
CASSFLGSGTSNHEQYF
>TRBV7-6|TRBJ2-7
CASSSMGRKGYEQYF
>TRBV10-3|TRBJ2-7
CAISESGGLYEQYF
>TRBV28|TRBJ1-5
CASSLTGGSNQPQHF
>TRBV7-2|TRBJ2-2
CASSLTHRAVELFF
>TRBV15|TRBJ1-2
CATSRDGRGNGYTF
>TRBV29-1|TRBJ2-1
CSVIGGINEQFF
>TRBV7-8|TRBJ2-3
CASKLRRSTDTQYF
>TRBV20-1|TRBJ2-1
CSAAAMAGSSYNEQFF
>TRBV12-3/TRBV12-4|TRBJ1-1
CASSIWTGVGTEAFF
>TRBV19|TRBJ1-2
CASRVNLANYGYTF
>TRBV12-3/TRBV12-4|TRBJ1-2
CASSLTRNSNYGYTF
>TRBV9|TRBJ1-6
CASSPMGVHNSPLHF
>TRBV5-1|TRBJ1-1
CTSSLGQLNIEAFF
>TRBV7-2|TRBJ2-1
CASSFRAGNEQFF
>TRBV3-1|TRBJ2-7
CASSPAVVYEQYF
>TRBV7-8|TRBJ1-1
CASSLVVAGTMNTEAFF
>TRBV20-1|TRBJ1-6
CSASGQQTYNSPLHF
>TRBV5-6|TRBJ2-1
CASSFLGADQNNEQFF
>TRBV7-2|TRBJ2-5
CASSFAGTSGAETQYF
>TRBV20-1|TRBJ1-2
CSAPATGTGGYGYTF
>TRBV3-1|TRBJ2-1
CASSQTRNSYNEQFF
>TRBV20-1|TRBJ1-3
CSANDRGPGNTIYF
>TRBV7-8|TRBJ1-5
CASSALGGNSNQPQHF
>TRBV20-1|TRBJ2-7
CSATPRTGFYEQYF
>TRBV9|TRBJ2-2
CASSSWTPGELFF
>TRBV20-1|TRBJ1-6
CSANPQGAGNSPLHF
>TRBV7-2|TRBJ1-5
CASSLGPGQGQPQHF
>TRBV12-3/TRBV12-4|TRBJ1-3
CASSLIVSGNTIYF
>TRBV27|TRBJ2-7
CASSLRPYETRRVHEQYF
>TRBV20-1|TRBJ1-1
CSARIGTGGRGTEAFF
>TRBV6-1|TRBJ2-7
CASSDLASYEQYF
>TRBV5-1|TRBJ1-4
CASSLDAGVTEKLFF
>TRBV18|TRBJ1-1
CASSPSPDRASTEAFF
>TRBV5-1|TRBJ1-1
CASSLGAGVNTEAFF
>TRBV7-2|TRBJ2-3
CASSPNGPKGTDTQYF
>TRBV11-2|TRBJ2-7
CASSLGRDRVDEQYF
>TRBV6-1|TRBJ1-5
CASSSTWVNQPQHF
>TRBV3-1|TRBJ2-3
CASSPLGTDTQYF
>TRBV20-1|TRBJ2-5
CSARPGVSRQETQYF
>TRBV10-3|TRBJ2-7
CAIRGQGSPYEQYF
>TRBV5-1|TRBJ2-1
CASSRGDSSYNEQFF
>TRBV5-4|TRBJ2-3
CASSFGSTDTQYF
>TRBV29-1|TRBJ2-5
CSALPGSEETQYF
>TRBV5-1|TRBJ2-7
CASSLAITSLSRDSYEQYF
>TRBV5-1|TRBJ2-3
CASSFGQTDTQYF
>TRBV7-9|TRBJ2-7
CATGRLGYEQYF
>TRBV5-1|TRBJ2-7
CASSSSPLAGSAYEQYF
>TRBV25-1|TRBJ1-1
CASSGSVWEPIAEAFF
>TRBV5-4|TRBJ1-4
CASSLDPLVEKLFF
>TRBV7-3|TRBJ1-1
CASSAQGGETEAFF
>TRBV5-6|TRBJ2-5
CASRIRGEKETQYF
>TRBV7-2|TRBJ1-1
CASSFDRVNTEAFF
>TRBV6-1|TRBJ2-3
CASTGAGGGDTQYF
>TRBV18|TRBJ1-1
CASLPRRSNTEAFF